Included here is one T cell receptor (beta chain) sequence, with context. This entry is derived from a study of OX40 agonist ivuxolimab in advanced cancers. Looking at the study overall: Three dose-escalation patients had partial responses: one with hepatocellular carcinoma and two with cutaneous melanoma.

Data came from immunoSEQ multiplex PCR; TCRdb stores just in-frame clones and leaves some out. The table includes some 83,000 clones, around 84% detected once. Germline V gene sequence: CDR1 MNHEY, CDR2 SVGAGI. The CDR3 sequence is 15 residues long. The specimen comprised CD4+ or CD8+ T cells sorted from blood, sampled in a trial of the OX40 agonist ivuxolimab. V is TRBV6-5 and J is TRBJ2-5, with D perhaps matching TRBD1 (6 bases). The J call could be wrong; TRBJ2-7 is a better fit for the DNA end. The clonotype was recovered from an adult with an advanced solid tumor such as melanoma, head and neck, liver or kidney cancer. CDR3 bases: TGTGCCAGCAGTCCTGACAGGAGTCCTTGGTACGAGCAGTACTTC. Encoded protein: CASSPDRSPWYEQYF.